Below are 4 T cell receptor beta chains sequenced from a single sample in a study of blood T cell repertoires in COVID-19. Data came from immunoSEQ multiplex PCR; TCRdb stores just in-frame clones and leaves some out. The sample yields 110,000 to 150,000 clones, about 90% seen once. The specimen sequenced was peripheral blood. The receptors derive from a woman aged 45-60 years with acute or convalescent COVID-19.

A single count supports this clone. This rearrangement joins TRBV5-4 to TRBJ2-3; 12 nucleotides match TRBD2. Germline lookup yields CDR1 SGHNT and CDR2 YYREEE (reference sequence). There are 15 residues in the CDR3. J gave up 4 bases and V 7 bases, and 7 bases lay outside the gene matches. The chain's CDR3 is CASAPRLAGADTQYF. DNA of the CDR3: TGTGCCAGCGCTCCTAGACTAGCGGGAGCAGATACGCAGTATTTT.

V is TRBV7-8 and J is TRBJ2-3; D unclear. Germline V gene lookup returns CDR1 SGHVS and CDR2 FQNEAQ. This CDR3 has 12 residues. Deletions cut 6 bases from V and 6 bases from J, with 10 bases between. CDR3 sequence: CASRAAGDTQYF. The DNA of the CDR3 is TGTGCCAGCAGGGCGGCCGGGGATACGCAGTATTTT.

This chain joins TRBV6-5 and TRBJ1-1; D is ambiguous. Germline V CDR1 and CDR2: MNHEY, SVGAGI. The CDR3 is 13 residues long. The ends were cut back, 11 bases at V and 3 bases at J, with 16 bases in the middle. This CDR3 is CAAHPRGYTEAFF. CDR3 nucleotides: TGTGCCGCCCACCCCCGGGGATACACTGAAGCTTTCTTT.

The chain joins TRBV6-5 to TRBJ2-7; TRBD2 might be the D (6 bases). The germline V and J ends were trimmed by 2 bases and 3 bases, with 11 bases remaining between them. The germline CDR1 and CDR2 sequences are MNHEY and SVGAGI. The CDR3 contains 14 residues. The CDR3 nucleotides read TGTGCCAGCAGTTACGCAGGGAGGCTCTACGAGCAGTACTTC. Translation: CASSYAGRLYEQYF.